This T cell receptor beta chain was found in a study of CD8 T cells in Susac syndrome (dated by TCRdb to between 2018 and 2021). A note on the overall study: Among the sequenced Susac syndrome patients, 5 or 6 had clinically active disease and roughly 8 were in clinical remission. Repertoire sequencing was used to test whether CD8+ T cell activation and differentiation in Susac syndrome was antigen driven. Susac syndrome patients were therapy-naive, on corticosteroids (some also receiving IVIg), or on IVIg alone at blood withdrawal.

RNA was extracted using the RNeasy kit, and roughly 0.45 to 1 ug of the RNA was reverse transcribed with random hexamers. TCR beta CDR3 regions were amplified with the immunoSEQ multiplex PCR assay covering 54 Vbeta and 13 Jbeta segments. Bias from PCR amplification was corrected by using a synthetic template baseline for primer optimization and for computational correction. In the source study's methods: Only productive sequences were kept, with reads annotated to V, D and J genes according to IMGT and analyzed in immunoSEQ Analyzer. Clonality was computed as one minus Shannon entropy normalized by log2 of the number of productive unique sequences. Public and private clones were assessed among the 100 most prevalent clones of each patient and control. Clones were defined as Susac-specific if absent from the healthy and MS cohorts, from approximately 1,100 published viral clones and from other ImmuneACCESS disease sequences. TCRdb passed the public sequencing reads through fastp at Q25 and MiXCR, retaining productive beta sequences. For every CDR3 protein sequence, its rows merge into one entry that carries the most common genes and DNA. The V and J calls were determined by TCRdb, not by the authors. The sample table holds 150,000 to 200,000 distinct CDR3 sequences, of which 85% to 95% were seen once. The leading ten clones occupy roughly 0.11% of the sample.

The investigation overall reported the following: The study acknowledged that relatively few individuals were included in the TCR sequencing and HLA analysis. No clonal expansion was detected in the CD4+ T cell repertoire of Susac syndrome patients.

This clonotype appeared a single time. Its antigen is still unknown. Per-base qualities were not stored, and no clone one base away is much larger. Resting on one read, the evidence is weak. Peripheral blood CD8+ and CD4+ T cells from healthy donors, Susac syndrome patients and multiple sclerosis patients were profiled by high-throughput TCR beta sequencing. The Susac syndrome patients fulfilled recently defined diagnostic criteria for definite or probable disease. Bulk CD8+ and CD4+ T cells were purified by magnetic negative isolation, whereas CD8+ TEMRA cells were enriched by FACS. Blood was collected in EDTA tubes and processed within 24 hours, with PBMCs isolated through density gradient centrifugation. PBMCs intended for TCR sequencing were cryopreserved in liquid nitrogen and thawed later in a water bath at 37 degrees C. A purity of at least 90% was achieved for sorted or isolated CD4+, CD8+ and CD8+ TEMRA cells.

Input material: CD4+ T cells from PBMCs. The sequence derives from a human donor with Susac syndrome.

The nucleotide sequence is TGCGCCAGCAGAGTGACAGGGACCCCTGGGGCCAACGTCCTGACTTTC. It specifies CASRVTGTPGANVLTF. The V gene is TRBV5-1 and the J gene is TRBJ2-6, with TRBD1 identical over 7 junction bases. Including cysteine and phenylalanine, the CDR3 has 16 amino acids. Here the CDR3 DNA is all that survives: 48 bases in frame from base 1. Reading the germline V gene gives CDR1 SGHRS and CDR2 YFSETQ. The V end gives up 5 bases and the J end 2 bases, leaving 7 bases in the junction not matched to a gene.